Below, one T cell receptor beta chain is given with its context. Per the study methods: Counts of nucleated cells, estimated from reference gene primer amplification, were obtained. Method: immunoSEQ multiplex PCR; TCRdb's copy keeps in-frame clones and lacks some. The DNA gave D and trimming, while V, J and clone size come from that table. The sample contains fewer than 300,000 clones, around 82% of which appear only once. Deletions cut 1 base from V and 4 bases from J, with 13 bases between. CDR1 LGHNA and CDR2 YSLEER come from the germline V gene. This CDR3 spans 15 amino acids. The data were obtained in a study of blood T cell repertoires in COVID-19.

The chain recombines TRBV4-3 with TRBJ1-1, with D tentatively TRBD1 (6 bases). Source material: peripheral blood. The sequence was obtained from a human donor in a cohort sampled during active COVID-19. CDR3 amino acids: CASSQGQALGTEAFF. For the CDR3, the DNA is TGCGCCAGCAGCCAAGGACAGGCCCTGGGCACTGAAGCTTTCTTT.